A selection of T cell receptor beta chains follows, all from one sample in a study of blood T cell repertoires in COVID-19. Method: immunoSEQ multiplex PCR; TCRdb's copy keeps in-frame clones and lacks some. The table has roughly 58,000 clones, 84% seen once. The specimen was peripheral blood. Source of these receptors: a man in his 70s with active COVID-19. Both conserved end residues are part of each CDR3. The D gene is left open where the match is weak.

V	D	J	DNA	CDR3
TRBV28	TRBD1	TRBJ2-1	TGTGCCAGCAGTCCCCACACCGGGACAGGGATCAGCAATGAGCAGTTCTTC	CASSPHTGTGISNEQFF
TRBV5-6	.	TRBJ2-1	TGTGCCAGCAGCGAGGACAGCCTGGGCAATGAGCAGTTCTTC	CASSEDSLGNEQFF
TRBV6-2/TRBV6-3	TRBD2	TRBJ2-5	TGTGCCAGCAGTTACACTTCTAGCGGGAGGGCCGGCGAGACCCAGTACTTC	CASSYTSSGRAGETQYF
TRBV5-4	TRBD2	TRBJ2-3	TGTGCCAGCAGCCCCCGACTAGCGAGCACAGATACGCAGTATTTT	CASSPRLASTDTQYF
TRBV19	.	TRBJ1-2	TGTGCCAGTAGGCCGGGAGCTGAGGGCTATGGCTACACCTTC	CASRPGAEGYGYTF
TRBV19	TRBD2	TRBJ2-7	TGTGCCAGTAGGACCGGGACTAGCGGTTCCTACGAGCAGTACTTC	CASRTGTSGSYEQYF
TRBV5-5	.	TRBJ1-5	TGTGCCAGCAGCTTGACCCGGGTCCCTAGCAATCAGCCCCAGCATTTT	CASSLTRVPSNQPQHF
TRBV18	.	TRBJ2-1	TGTGCCAGCTCACCCGAGACCTACAATGAGCAGTTCTTC	CASSPETYNEQFF
TRBV4-2	TRBD1	TRBJ1-1	TGTGCCAGCAGCCACCGGACAGGGGGGAGCACTGAAGCTTTCTTT	CASSHRTGGSTEAFF
TRBV5-1	TRBD1	TRBJ1-4	TGCGCCAGCAGCGGGGGGACAGGGTTTAGTGAAAAACTGTTTTTT	CASSGGTGFSEKLFF